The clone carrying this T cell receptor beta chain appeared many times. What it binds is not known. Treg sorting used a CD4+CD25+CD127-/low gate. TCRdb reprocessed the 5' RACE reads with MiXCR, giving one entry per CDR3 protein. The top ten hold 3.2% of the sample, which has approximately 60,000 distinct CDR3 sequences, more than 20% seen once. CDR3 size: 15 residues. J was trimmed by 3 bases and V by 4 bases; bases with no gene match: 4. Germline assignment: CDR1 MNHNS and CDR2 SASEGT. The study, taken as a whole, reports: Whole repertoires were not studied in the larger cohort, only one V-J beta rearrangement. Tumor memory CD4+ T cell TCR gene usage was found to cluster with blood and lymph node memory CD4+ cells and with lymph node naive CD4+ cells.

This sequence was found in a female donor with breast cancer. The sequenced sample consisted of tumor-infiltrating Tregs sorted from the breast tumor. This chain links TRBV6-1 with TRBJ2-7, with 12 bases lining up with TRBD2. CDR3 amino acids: CASSARLAGVYEQYF. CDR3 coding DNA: TGTGCCAGCAGTGCTCGACTAGCGGGAGTCTACGAGCAGTACTTC.